The rows below give T cell receptor beta chains drawn from one sample of a study of control samples from healthy donors and cancer patients. Data came from immunoSEQ multiplex PCR; TCRdb stores just in-frame clones and leaves some out. The sample includes 65,000 to 75,000 clones, about 90% of them seen just once. Sequencing was carried out using blood. Every receptor here comes from a woman aged 45-65 years in good health. Each CDR3 is given with its conserved first and last residue. A D gene is named only where the DNA matches it firmly. Where a row states a size, it is once, few, many or the class of an expanded clone; other rows omit it.

d_gene	v_gene	j_gene	abundance	CDR3aa	CDR3nt
TRBD1	TRBV28	TRBJ2-7	.	CASSVTGTGIEQYF	TGTGCCAGCAGCGTGACCGGGACAGGGATCGAGCAGTACTTC
.	TRBV6-6	TRBJ1-2	.	CASSGGGAYGYTF	TGTGCCAGCAGTGGAGGGGGGGCCTATGGCTACACCTTC
.	TRBV28	TRBJ1-2	.	CASSDTNYGYTF	TGTGCCAGCAGTGATACTAACTATGGCTACACCTTC
TRBD2	TRBV11-2	TRBJ2-1	.	CASSLLAGGPRVEQFF	TGTGCCAGCAGCTTGTTAGCGGGAGGACCGCGGGTGGAGCAGTTCTTC
.	TRBV5-5	TRBJ2-3	.	CASSLLPSAADTQYF	TGTGCCAGCAGCTTGTTGCCTAGCGCGGCAGATACGCAGTATTTT
.	TRBV30	TRBJ1-1	.	CAFLDESTEAFF	TGTGCCTTTTTGGACGAGAGCACTGAAGCTTTCTTT
.	TRBV3-1/TRBV3-2	TRBJ2-7	once	CASSQWVYEQYF	TGTGCCAGCAGCCAATGGGTCTACGAGCAGTACTTC
TRBD1	TRBV28	TRBJ1-1	.	CASSQGGSALGTEAFF	TGTGCCAGCTCTCAGGGGGGGAGCGCCCTTGGCACTGAAGCTTTCTTT
TRBD2	TRBV13	TRBJ2-1	once	CASSWGLAGASSYNEQFF	TGTGCCAGCAGTTGGGGACTAGCGGGTGCGAGCTCCTACAATGAGCAGTTCTTC
TRBD2	TRBV4-1	TRBJ2-5	.	CASSQGTSSEGETQYF	TGCGCCAGCAGCCAAGGGACTAGCAGCGAGGGAGAGACCCAGTACTTC
.	TRBV5-1	TRBJ2-2	.	CASSLGDSELFF	TGCGCCAGCAGCTTGGGGGATTCGGAGCTGTTTTTT
.	TRBV29-1	TRBJ1-5	few	CSVGGGNQPQHF	TGCAGCGTTGGTGGGGGAAATCAGCCCCAGCATTTT
.	TRBV11-2	TRBJ2-3	few	CASRQAGADTQYF	TGTGCCAGCAGACAAGCAGGGGCAGATACGCAGTATTTT
TRBD2	TRBV4-1	TRBJ2-7	.	CASSQNPSGLSYEQYF	TGCGCCAGCAGCCAAAACCCTAGCGGCCTCTCCTACGAGCAGTACTTC
.	TRBV4-1	TRBJ2-5	.	CASSQAGTPVRETQYF	TGCGCCAGCAGCCAGGCGGGGACTCCGGTGAGGGAGACCCAGTACTTC